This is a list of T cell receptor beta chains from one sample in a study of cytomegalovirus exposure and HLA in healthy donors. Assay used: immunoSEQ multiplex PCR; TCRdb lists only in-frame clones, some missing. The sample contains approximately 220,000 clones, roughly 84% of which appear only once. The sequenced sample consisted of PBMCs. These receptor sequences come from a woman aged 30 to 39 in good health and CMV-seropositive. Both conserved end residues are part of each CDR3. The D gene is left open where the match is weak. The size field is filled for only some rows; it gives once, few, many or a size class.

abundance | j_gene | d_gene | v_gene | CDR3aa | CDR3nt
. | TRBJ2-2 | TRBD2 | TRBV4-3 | CASSQEAGANTGELFF | TGCGCCAGCAGCCAAGAGGCGGGGGCGAACACCGGGGAGCTGTTTTTT
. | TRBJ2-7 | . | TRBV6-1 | CASSKAGETYEQYF | TGTGCCAGCAGTAAAGCGGGCGAGACCTACGAGCAGTACTTC
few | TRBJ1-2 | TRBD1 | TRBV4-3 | CASSQDSTGDNGYTF | TGCGCCAGCAGCCAAGATAGTACAGGGGATAATGGCTACACCTTC
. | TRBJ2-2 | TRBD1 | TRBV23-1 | CARPRDRGISGTGELFF | TGCGCCAGGCCCCGGGACAGGGGAATTAGTGGTACCGGGGAGCTGTTTTTT
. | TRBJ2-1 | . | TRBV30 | CAWSEGLRNEQFF | TGTGCCTGGAGTGAAGGACTTAGGAATGAGCAGTTCTTC
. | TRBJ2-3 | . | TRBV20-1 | CSAYRTDTQYF | TGCAGTGCCTATCGCACAGATACGCAGTATTTT
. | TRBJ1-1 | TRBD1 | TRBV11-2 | CASSARQGARWTEAFF | TGTGCCAGCAGCGCTAGACAGGGGGCGCGTTGGACTGAAGCTTTCTTT
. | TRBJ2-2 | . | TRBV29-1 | CSVSLVGSNTGELFF | TGCAGCGTTTCCCTCGTGGGGTCGAACACCGGGGAGCTGTTTTTT
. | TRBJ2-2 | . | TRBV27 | CASSFRNGELFF | TGTGCCAGCAGTTTTCGCAACGGGGAGCTGTTTTTT
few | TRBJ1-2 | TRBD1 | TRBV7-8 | CASSVGGAGGYTF | TGTGCCAGCAGCGTAGGGGGCGCGGGGGGCTACACCTTC
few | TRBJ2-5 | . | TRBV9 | CASSAGVWETQYF | TGTGCCAGCAGCGCGGGGGTCTGGGAGACCCAGTACTTC
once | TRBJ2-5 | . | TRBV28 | CASRTGTQETQYF | TGTGCCAGCAGGACGGGGACTCAAGAGACCCAGTACTTC
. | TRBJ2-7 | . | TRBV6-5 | CASSTDPSYYEQYF | TGTGCCAGCAGTACGGACCCTAGCTACTACGAGCAGTACTTC
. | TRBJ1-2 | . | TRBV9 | CASSVVGGGYTF | TGTGCCAGCAGCGTAGTTGGGGGAGGCTACACCTTC
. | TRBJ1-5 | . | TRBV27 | CASSSTRGNLRGSNQPQHF | TGTGCCAGCAGTTCCACCAGGGGTAATCTTCGTGGTAGCAATCAGCCCCAGCATTTT